The present TCR beta chain was sequenced within a study of early T cells in non-severe SARS-CoV-2 infection (dated by TCRdb to the early 2020s). Background on the whole study: Because TCR sequencing relied on bulk RNA taken from unsorted whole blood, pairing of alpha and beta chains was not possible.

The receptor library was made with 5' RACE. The sequencing machine was a NextSeq 500. The TCR library protocol attached unique molecular identifiers to individual cDNA molecules to correct for sequencing error and PCR bias. TCR alpha and beta chains were both sequenced, and the abundances of alpha and beta sequences in each sample were closely correlated with each other. Turning to the authors' computational methods: Decombinator V4 was used to annotate TCR sequences for V gene, J gene and CDR3. Expanded TCRs were defined as changing significantly between any two time points under a Poisson model with p below 0.0001. TCR abundances were normalised to the total number of TCRs sequenced in each sample and reported as counts per million. TRAV1-2 paired with TRAJ12, TRAJ20 or TRAJ33 defined MAIT TCRs, while TRAV10 paired with TRAJ18 defined iNKT TCRs. VDJdb, accessed 1 November 2021, was searched for CMV, EBV and SARS-CoV-2 annotated TCRs, excluding TCRs annotated for multiple antigens. TCRdb reworked the public reads: Q25 trimming with fastp, MiXCR clone assembly, productive beta chains retained. Rows merge per CDR3 protein into single entries with the most common DNA and genes. What appears here as the V and J calls and clone size reflects TCRdb's work, not the paper's. Here the sample has 15,000 to 25,000 distinct CDR3 sequences; more than 4% occur a single time. In total, the top ten clones hold under 8.5% of the sample.

The CDR3 numbers 12 residues from cysteine through phenylalanine. Of all the DNA, just the CDR3 is kept, 36 bases in frame from base 1. V is shortened by 1 base, J by 5 bases, and the region joining them spans 8 bases. CDR1 and CDR2 are read off the germline V gene (reference sequence) as DFQATT and SNEGSKA. Overall study results and their limits: VDJdb matching was skewed toward anti-spike CD8 responses and likely underestimated virus-specific expansions by missing private and CD4 specificities.

This was a case-control study nested in a cohort of healthcare workers in London, UK, who had nasopharyngeal swab PCR tests and blood samples taken every week. Healthcare workers were enrolled in the week of the UK lockdown, from 23 to 31 March 2020, and were followed every week for up to roughly 15 weeks. This clonotype appeared many times. There is no known antigen for this receptor. The input lacks base qualities; no much larger clone sits a single base away. The sequence derives from an adult who was a healthcare worker with PCR-confirmed SARS-CoV-2 infection or an uninfected control (not recorded which). The chain is assembled from TRBV20-1 and TRBJ1-2, and the D gene may be TRBD1, 5 bases matching. Sequenced input: whole blood. The nucleotides are TGCAGTGCTAGAGGGGGGGAGTATGGCTACACCTTC. This is translated as CSARGGEYGYTF.